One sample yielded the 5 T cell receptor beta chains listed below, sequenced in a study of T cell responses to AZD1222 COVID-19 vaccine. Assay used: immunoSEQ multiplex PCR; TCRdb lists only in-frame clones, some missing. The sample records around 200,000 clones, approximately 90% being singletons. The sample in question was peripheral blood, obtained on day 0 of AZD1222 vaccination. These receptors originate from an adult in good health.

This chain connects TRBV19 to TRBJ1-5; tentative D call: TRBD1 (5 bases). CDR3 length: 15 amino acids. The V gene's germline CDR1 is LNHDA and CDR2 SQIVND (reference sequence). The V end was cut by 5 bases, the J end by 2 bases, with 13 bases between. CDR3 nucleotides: TGTGCCAGTAGTCCCCGGGGGGACCGCAATCAGCCCCAGCATTTT. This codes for CASSPRGDRNQPQHF.

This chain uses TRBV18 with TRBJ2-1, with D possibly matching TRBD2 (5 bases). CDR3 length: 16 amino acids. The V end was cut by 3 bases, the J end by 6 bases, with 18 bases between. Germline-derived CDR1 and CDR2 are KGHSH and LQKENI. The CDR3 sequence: CASSPPSGLEGNEQFF. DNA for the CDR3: TGTGCCAGCTCACCTCCCTCTGGCTTAGAGGGCAATGAGCAGTTCTTC.

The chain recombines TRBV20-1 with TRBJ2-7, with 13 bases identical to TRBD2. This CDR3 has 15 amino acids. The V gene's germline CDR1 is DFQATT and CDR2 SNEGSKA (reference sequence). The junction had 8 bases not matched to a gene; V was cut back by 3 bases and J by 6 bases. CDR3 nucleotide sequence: TGCAGTGCTAGTCGTGGACTAGCGGGGGTGAGCGAGCAGTACTTC. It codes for CSASRGLAGVSEQYF.

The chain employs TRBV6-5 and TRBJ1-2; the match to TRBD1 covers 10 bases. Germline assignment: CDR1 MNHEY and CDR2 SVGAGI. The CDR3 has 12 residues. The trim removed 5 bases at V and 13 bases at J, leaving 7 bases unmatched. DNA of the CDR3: TGTGCCAGCAGTCGGAGACAGGGGGCGCGCACCTTC. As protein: CASSRRQGARTF.

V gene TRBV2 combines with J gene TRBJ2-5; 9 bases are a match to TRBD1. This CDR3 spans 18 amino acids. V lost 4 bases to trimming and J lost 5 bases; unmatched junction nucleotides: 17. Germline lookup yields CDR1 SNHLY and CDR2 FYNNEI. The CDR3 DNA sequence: TGTGCCAGCAGTGGAGCGGGAAGGGGACAGGGTTTTACGGAGACCCAGTACTTC. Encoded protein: CASSGAGRGQGFTETQYF.